This TCR beta chain was identified during a study of shared clonotypes between healthy human individuals. Clones were sequenced by immunoSEQ multiplex PCR, and TCRdb holds only the in-frame ones, with some missing. The data show over a million clones, approximately 80% seen once. V lost 6 bases to trimming and J lost 8 bases, with 14 bases between them. The germline gives CDR1 MNHNY, CDR2 SVGAGI (reference sequence). The length of the CDR3 is 13 residues. Adults of Caucasian background living in Nashville, Tennessee made up all donors. The source material was memory CD4+ T cells from PBMCs. Regarding subset: CD45RA-negative fraction. This chain links TRBV6-6 with TRBJ1-5; D unclear. The TCR sequence derives from a man aged 18 to 29 in good health. Some clones in this sample may be carry-over from other donors' samples. Here the CDR3 DNA reads TGTGCCAGCAGCCGAAACCGGCCAGAGCCCCAGCATTTT. Its translation: CASSRNRPEPQHF.